This TCR beta chain derives from a study of blood T cell repertoires in COVID-19. The wider study: Nucleic acid was either cDNA or gDNA, and it came from T cells, B-cell-depleted T cells, or PBMCs.

Cohort 3 recovery required two negative PCRs, clearance, or symptom resolution. Germline V gene lookup returns CDR1 MNHEY and CDR2 SMNVEV (reference sequence). After removal of 5 bases from V and 4 bases from J, the junction contained 6 bases not matched to a gene. The CDR3 is 15 residues long. Assay used: immunoSEQ multiplex PCR; TCRdb lists only in-frame clones, some missing. Here the sample spans about 390,000 clones, just under 90% being singletons. This TCR was recovered from a woman aged 45-59 years who had recovered from COVID-19. The V and J genes are TRBV27 and TRBJ2-5, with 11 bases aligning to TRBD2. The sample consisted of PBMCs or T cells enriched from blood (not recorded which). The chain's CDR3 is CASSPTLAGGETQYF. The CDR3 DNA is TGTGCCAGCAGTCCCACTCTAGCGGGGGGAGAGACCCAGTACTTC.